Listed below are T cell receptor beta chains from one sample, sequenced in a study of shared clonotypes between healthy human individuals. The repertoire was sequenced with immunoSEQ multiplex PCR; TCRdb's copy has only in-frame clones and lacks some. The table records about 100,000 clones, approximately 65% of them present only once. Sequencing was carried out using memory CD8+ T cells sorted from blood. These TCRs come from a woman between 25 and 40 years old in good health. The CDR3 runs from the conserved cysteine through the conserved F or W. The order of the fields is V gene, CDR3 protein.

TRBV5-1 | CASSASGTGRIGSSSYNEQFF
TRBV11-3 | CASSAHSGMGETQYF
TRBV25-1 | CASTPDTGELFF
TRBV10-3 | CAIGNLAEPYNEQFF
TRBV2 | CASRAIRDRAVTEAFF
TRBV6-5 | CASADLLDTGELFF
TRBV5-1 | CASSFNDRNDEQYF
TRBV7-9 | CASSLWSPGWEQYF
TRBV10-2 | CASSLTSGSGPDTQYF
TRBV19 | CASSVWSMNEQFF
TRBV18 | CASSPPGRSQNIQYF
TRBV6-4 | CASSGDRACYYGYTF
TRBV5-8 | CANLRGRSSYNEQFF
TRBV25-1 | CASRDRQSTKDEQFF
TRBV5-6 | CASSLARDRGLRYGYTF
TRBV16 | CASSQSAGGGNEQFF
TRBV19 | CASSWTGGANTGELFF
TRBV6-1 | CASSGGEGGYYEQYF
TRBV4-1 | CASSQELADNEQFF
TRBV10-2 | CASSSSYEQYF